A single sample gave rise to the 29 T cell receptor beta chains below, sequenced in a study of CXCR3-negative and CXCR3-positive naive CD8 T cells. Study conclusions and caveats: CXCR3-positive naive cells had more hydrophobic TRB CDR3s than CXCR3-negative naive cells.

These receptors lack a known antigen. cDNA libraries for TRB were generated by 5' RACE incorporating UMI labels. TCRdb re-called the 5' RACE reads and shows each CDR3 protein once, DNA omitted. The sample is made up of fewer than 140,000 distinct CDR3 sequences, and the top ten hold 0.3% to 0.45% of it. The sample comprised naive CXCR3+ CD8+ T cells from blood. Subset noted: CD45RO-CCR7+CD27+CD95- naive CD8+ T cells expressing CXCR3 (TNR3+). The receptors here all came from a human donor in good health. Some clones in this sample may be carry-over from other donors' samples.

The chain links TRBV11-2 to TRBJ2-7. Germline CDR1 and CDR2: SGHAT and FQNNGV. The CDR3 loop spans 12 amino acids. The CDR3: CASSFGTYEQYF.

The rearrangement links TRBV7-3 to TRBJ2-2. This CDR3 spans 14 amino acids. Germline values: CDR1 SGHTA, CDR2 FQGTGA. The CDR3 protein is CASSQTPNTGELFF.

The genes are TRBV2 and TRBJ2-1. The length of the CDR3 is 13 residues. The germline gives CDR1 SNHLY, CDR2 FYNNEI. CDR3 protein: CASSQRTIDEQFF.

The rearrangement uses TRBV6-5 and TRBJ2-3; TCRdb selects TRBD1, and the lack of DNA leaves this call unchecked. CDR1 and CDR2 (germline): MNHEY, SVGAGI. The CDR3 is 13 residues long. Here the CDR3 reads CASSAPNTDTQYF.

V gene TRBV6-2 or TRBV6-3 combines with J gene TRBJ1-1. Germline loops: CDR1 MNHEY, CDR2 SVGEGT. There are 13 residues in the CDR3. The chain's CDR3 is CASRYPLGTEAFF.

The chain carries TRBV29-1 and TRBJ2-7; TCRdb's D gene call, TRBD2, goes unchecked for lack of DNA. This CDR3 comprises 13 residues. Germline V gene sequence: CDR1 SQVTM, CDR2 ANQGSEA. Here the CDR3 reads CSVSPGITYEQYF.

The rearrangement joins TRBV29-1 to TRBJ2-2. CDR1 and CDR2 from the germline V gene are SQVTM and ANQGSEA. The CDR3 runs 13 residues. The CDR3 spells CSITLKNTGELFF.

The chain recombines TRBV7-9 with TRBJ2-7; TCRdb's assignment of TRBD1 cannot be checked, as there is no DNA. The germline gives CDR1 SEHNR, CDR2 FQNEAQ (reference sequence). This CDR3 region has 15 residues. CDR3 sequence: CASSAGPVHPYEQYF.

The chain joins TRBV5-6 to TRBJ1-1; as DNA is missing, the TRBD1 call by TCRdb cannot be tested. Per the germline V gene, CDR1 is SGHDT and CDR2 is YYEEEE. The length of the CDR3 is 13 residues. CDR3 region: CASTLSENTEAFF.

The chain is built from TRBV2 and TRBJ2-5; without DNA, the TCRdb call of TRBD2 cannot be checked. In germline, CDR1 is SNHLY, CDR2 FYNNEI. This CDR3 has 14 amino acids. The chain's CDR3 is CASILFAGQETQYF.

This sequence joins TRBV10-3 and TRBJ2-7; without DNA, the TCRdb call of TRBD2 cannot be checked. The CDR3 is 15 residues long. CDR1 and CDR2 (germline): ENHRY, SYGVKD. CDR3 sequence reads: CAISESPSGSYEQYF.

The chain employs TRBV6-2 or TRBV6-3 and TRBJ2-1; as DNA is missing, the TRBD1 call by TCRdb cannot be tested. The CDR3 length is 16 residues. Per the germline V gene, CDR1 is MNHEY and CDR2 is SVGEGT. CDR3 region: CASSYTGLPVYNEQFF.

The rearrangement joins TRBV13 to TRBJ2-2; TCRdb gives TRBD2 as the D gene, but with no DNA this cannot be confirmed. This CDR3 spans 13 amino acids. From germline, CDR1 is PRHDT and CDR2 FYEKMQ (reference sequence). The CDR3 loop reads CASGGTSTGELFF.

This chain joins TRBV15 and TRBJ2-1. Germline V lookup: CDR1 LNHNV, CDR2 YYDKDF (reference sequence). There are 12 residues in the CDR3. The CDR3 here is CATSRGLDRQFF.

The chain recombines TRBV28 with TRBJ2-3; TCRdb outputs TRBD2, but without DNA this stays unchecked. Germline CDR1 is MDHEN and CDR2 is SYDVKM. CDR3 length equals 18 residues. This chain's CDR3 is CASSDLAGGLSGTDTQYF.

The rearrangement joins TRBV12-3 or TRBV12-4 to TRBJ2-1; TCRdb proposes TRBD2, but this gene call is untestable without DNA. The CDR3 totals 15 residues. This chain's CDR3 is CASSPPGSSYNEQFF.

This chain links TRBV7-6 with TRBJ2-2; there is no DNA to check the TCRdb D call of TRBD1. This CDR3 spans 15 amino acids. Germline CDR1 and CDR2: SGHVS and FNYEAQ. CDR3 sequence: CASSGGQGYTGELFF. Filled out from reference TRBV7-6 and TRBJ2-2, the complete variable domain reads GAGVSQSPRYKVTKRGQDVALRCDPISGHVSLYWYRQALGQGPEFLTYFNYEAQQDKSGLPNDRFSAERPEGSISTLTIQRTEQRDSAMYRCASSGGQGYTGELFFGEGSRLTVL.

The rearrangement links TRBV6-5 to TRBJ1-1; TCRdb's D call, TRBD1, is unchecked because there is no DNA. The length of the CDR3 is 16 residues. Germline V gene lookup returns CDR1 MNHEY and CDR2 SVGAGI. CDR3 amino acids: CASAEPGPRVGAEAFF.

This chain joins TRBV12-3 or TRBV12-4 and TRBJ2-3; TCRdb proposes TRBD2, but this gene call is untestable without DNA. The CDR3 length is 14 residues. CDR3 sequence reads: CASGSGTFTDTQYF.

The chain joins TRBV13 to TRBJ1-1; absent DNA, TCRdb's TRBD1 call cannot be checked. The CDR3 has 14 amino acids. Germline values: CDR1 PRHDT, CDR2 FYEKMQ (reference sequence). The CDR3 loop reads CASSPGGVYTEAFF.

V is TRBV7-7 and J is TRBJ2-3; TCRdb's D call of TRBD1 is untestable without DNA. The CDR3 length is 15 residues. Per the germline V gene, CDR1 is SSHAT and CDR2 is FNYEAQ (reference sequence). CDR3 sequence reads: CASSRGPALTDTQYF.

The chain is built from TRBV28 and TRBJ2-3. CDR3 length: 13 residues. Germline CDR1 and CDR2: MDHEN and SYDVKM. CDR3 amino acids: CASSTPPSDTQYF.

The V and J genes are TRBV19 and TRBJ2-1. Germline V gene data show CDR1 as LNHDA and CDR2 as SQIVND (reference sequence). The CDR3 loop spans 15 amino acids. This CDR3 reads CASSIEASSYNEQFF.

This chain links TRBV4-1 with TRBJ1-6. The germline gives CDR1 MGHRA, CDR2 YSYEKL. CDR3 size: 15 residues. The CDR3 sequence: CASSQVMEITSPLHF.

J is TRBJ2-7 and V is TRBV6-5; TCRdb gives TRBD1 as the D gene, but with no DNA this cannot be confirmed. The CDR3 is made up of 13 amino acids. Germline V CDR1 and CDR2: MNHEY, SVGAGI. The CDR3 here is CASTPGPSAEQYF.

The chain is built from TRBV7-9 and TRBJ1-1; the D gene TCRdb calls, TRBD1, cannot be checked with no DNA. From germline, CDR1 is SEHNR and CDR2 FQNEAQ (reference sequence). The CDR3 spans 16 residues. The CDR3 loop is CASSYGNRVGGVEAFF.

J is TRBJ2-7 and V is TRBV9. This CDR3 spans 13 amino acids. CDR1 is SGDLS and CDR2 is YYNGEE in the germline V gene. CDR3 amino acids: CASSPQVTYEQYF.

The V gene is TRBV29-1, the J gene TRBJ1-1; TCRdb designates TRBD1, a call that cannot be tested without DNA. The CDR3 is 15 amino acids. Germline V gene data show CDR1 as SQVTM and CDR2 as ANQGSEA. Here the CDR3 reads CSVIGQTVMNTEAFF. The whole variable domain, filled in from reference TRBV29-1 and TRBJ1-1, reads SAVISQKPSRDICQRGTSLTIQCQVDSQVTMMFWYRQQPGQSLTLIATANQGSEATYESGFVIDKFPISRPNLTFSTLTVSNMSPEDSSIYLCSVIGQTVMNTEAFFGQGTRLTVV.

V gene TRBV25-1 combines with J gene TRBJ1-2; absent DNA, TCRdb's TRBD1 call cannot be checked. CDR1 MGHDK and CDR2 SYGVNS come from the germline V gene. This CDR3 spans 14 amino acids. This CDR3 is CASSTSGGGYGYTF.